Included here is one T cell receptor (beta chain) sequence, with context. Its matching antigen is unknown. This specimen belongs to a study of PD-L1 blockade in urothelial cancer. Germline loops: CDR1 SGHRS, CDR2 YFSETQ. V dropped 0 bases and J dropped 0 bases, with 7 bases sitting between them. The CDR3 extends over 15 amino acids. Findings and limits, study-wide: Blood clones associated with the tumor expanded more at 3 weeks in durable-benefit patients.

Locally advanced or metastatic urothelial carcinoma was diagnosed in the patients. Each PCR had synthetic TCR analog templates added to it as a spike-in. Profiled with immunoSEQ multiplex PCR; TCRdb holds only in-frame clones, not every one. The sample carries 50,000 to 60,000 clones, over 70% recorded once. The TCR comes from a man aged 35-49 years with urothelial cancer. This chain connects TRBV5-1 to TRBJ1-5, with D hard to call. The sequencing here drew on PBMCs, taken around atezolizumab (anti-PD-L1) treatment. CDR3 residues: CASSLDTASNQPQHF. In nucleotides, the CDR3 is TGCGCCAGCAGCTTGGATACAGCTAGCAATCAGCCCCAGCATTTT.